This T cell receptor beta chain was sequenced in a study of cytomegalovirus exposure and HLA in healthy donors. Whole-study results and caveats: Diagnosis of cytomegalovirus status made by the classifier reportedly showed high specificity and sensitivity.

Looked up from germline, CDR1 is SGHVS and CDR2 is FNYEAQ. V lost 5 bases to trimming and J lost 0 bases; unmatched junction nucleotides: 16. The CDR3 sequence is 20 residues long. The PCR had 60 Vbeta and 13 Jbeta primers. TCRdb's table, derived via immunoSEQ multiplex PCR, lists solely in-frame clones and lacks some. This sample carries over 110,000 clones, about 80% of them seen once, and the ten largest clones take under 6%. About this clone: No antigen is known for it.

V and J are TRBV7-6 and TRBJ2-4; 10 nucleotides match TRBD2. This sequence was found in a man aged 35 to 55 in good health and CMV-seronegative. The sequenced sample consisted of PBMCs. This CDR3 is CASSINVPSGGSLAKNIQYF. The CDR3 DNA follows: TGTGCCAGCAGCATTAACGTGCCTAGCGGGGGATCCCTAGCCAAAAACATTCAGTACTTC.